This TCR beta chain was sequenced during a study of T-cell reconstitution after alpha-beta-depleted transplantation in children. Preparing the TCRbeta library involved the use of unique molecular identifiers. TCRdb re-called the PCR reads with MiXCR, one entry per CDR3 protein. This table has 90,000 to 130,000 distinct CDR3 sequences, approximately 6.4% appearing once. The V and J ends lost 6 bases and 8 bases respectively, with 16 bases between them. CDR3 length: 13 amino acids. Germline CDR1 and CDR2: MNHEY and SMNVEV (reference sequence). The table lists this clonotype with many counts. Its antigen is as yet unknown. Study observations and caveats: Reports say that about two months after transplant, the alpha-beta T cells came out of several hundred graft clones that had expanded. T-cell counts and diversity were attributed mostly to newly produced T cells one year after transplant.

This receptor was taken from a male patient aged 2 to 10 who had a stem cell transplant for acute lymphoblastic leukemia, so the T cells may come from the graft donor. This rearrangement joins TRBV27 to TRBJ2-5; weak D call: TRBD2 (6 bases). The input for sequencing was PBMCs, mostly from graft donor cells, taken 360 days after TCRalphabeta/CD19-depleted stem cell transplant. CDR3 sequence: CASSPAGGITQYF. As DNA, the CDR3 is TGTGCCAGCAGCCCCGCTGGGGGGATAACCCAGTACTTC.